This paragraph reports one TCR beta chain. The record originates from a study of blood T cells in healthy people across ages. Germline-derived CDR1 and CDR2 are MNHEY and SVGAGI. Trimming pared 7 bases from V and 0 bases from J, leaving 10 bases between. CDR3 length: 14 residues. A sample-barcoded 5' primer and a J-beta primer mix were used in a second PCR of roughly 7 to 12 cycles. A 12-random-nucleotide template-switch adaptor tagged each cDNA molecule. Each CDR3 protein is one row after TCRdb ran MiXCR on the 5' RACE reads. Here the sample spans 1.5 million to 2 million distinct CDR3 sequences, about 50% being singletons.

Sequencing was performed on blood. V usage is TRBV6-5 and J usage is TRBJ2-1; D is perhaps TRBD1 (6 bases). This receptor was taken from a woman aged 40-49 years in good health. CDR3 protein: CASKLDSSYNEQFF. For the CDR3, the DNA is TGTGCCAGCAAGCTGGACAGCTCCTACAATGAGCAGTTCTTC.